This passage covers 14 T cell receptor beta chains from one sample sequenced in a study of T cell responses to AZD1222 COVID-19 vaccine. Clones were sequenced by immunoSEQ multiplex PCR, and TCRdb holds only the in-frame ones, with some missing. This sample yields 75,000 to 100,000 clones, of which roughly 85% are seen a single time; 6.3% belongs to the top ten. Sequencing used peripheral blood, obtained on day 0 of AZD1222 vaccination. The receptor set was obtained from an adult in good health.

The V gene is TRBV29-1, the J gene TRBJ1-1; D ambiguous. Germline V gene data show CDR1 as SQVTM and CDR2 as ANQGSEA. Trimming pared 5 bases from V and 3 bases from J, leaving 7 bases between. The CDR3 consists of 11 residues. The CDR3: CSVKGDTEAFF. CDR3 DNA sequence: TGCAGCGTTAAGGGAGACACTGAAGCTTTCTTT.

This chain joins TRBV5-1 and TRBJ2-7; 8 bases match TRBD1. CDR1 and CDR2 (germline): SGHRS, YFSETQ. J lost 3 bases, V lost 4 bases, and 9 bases had no gene match. This CDR3 has 15 residues. DNA of the CDR3: TGCGCCAGCAGCATGAACGGACAGGGAATCTACGAGCAGTACTTC. Its protein product is CASSMNGQGIYEQYF.

The rearrangement joins TRBV12-3 or TRBV12-4 to TRBJ1-1; D possibly corresponds to TRBD1 (6 bases). V was cut by 6 bases and J by 3 bases, with 11 bases left in between. This CDR3 has 13 residues. CDR3 amino acids: CASSLWGHTEAFF. The CDR3 DNA is TGTGCCAGCAGCCTATGGGGGCACACTGAAGCTTTCTTT.

This chain links TRBV27 with TRBJ1-1, with 7 nucleotides matching TRBD1. Germline loops: CDR1 MNHEY, CDR2 SMNVEV (reference sequence). V lost 5 bases and J lost 4; bases outside the gene matches: 10. This CDR3 is built from 15 residues. CDR3 sequence (DNA): TGTGCCAGCAGTCTAATGACAGGGAAAGGCACTGAAGCTTTCTTT. Encoded protein: CASSLMTGKGTEAFF.

This clone was detected only a few times. The J gene is TRBJ2-7, the V gene TRBV2; a possible D gene is TRBD1 (5 bases). In germline, CDR1 is SNHLY, CDR2 FYNNEI. CDR3 size: 13 residues. Trimming stripped 11 bases from V and 1 base from J, with 15 bases between. CDR3 coding DNA: TGTGCCGCTTCCCGAAGGGGATCCTACGAGCAGTACTTC. Its protein product is CAASRRGSYEQYF.

This chain connects TRBV6-2 or TRBV6-3 to TRBJ2-7, with D possibly matching TRBD1 (5 bases). The CDR3 has 13 amino acids. Germline-derived CDR1 and CDR2 are MNHEY and SVGEGT. Trimming took off 5 bases at V and 6 bases at J, with 14 bases between the two ends. CDR3 nucleotide sequence: TGTGCCAGCAGTAGACAGAGCTCGGGCGAGCAGTACTTC. It encodes CASSRQSSGEQYF.

In DNA form, the CDR3 reads TGTGCCAGTAGTATCCCCCCGACAGTTATCTATGGCTACACCTTC. It encodes CASSIPPTVIYGYTF. The chain links TRBV19 to TRBJ1-2, with D perhaps matching TRBD1 (5 bases). Looked up from germline, CDR1 is LNHDA and CDR2 is SQIVND (reference sequence). The CDR3 covers 15 residues. The V end lost 3 bases, the J end lost 4 bases, and 15 bases lay between the germline ends.

The chain links TRBV13 to TRBJ2-2, with 12 bases matching TRBD1. Germline V gene data show CDR1 as PRHDT and CDR2 as FYEKMQ (reference sequence). V trimming: 5 bases; J trimming: 6 bases; junction bases outside the gene matches: 10. This CDR3 comprises 17 residues. In DNA, the CDR3 is TGTGCCAGCAGCCAAAGACGGGACAGGGGGCCTTCCGGGGAGCTGTTTTTT. The encoded protein is CASSQRRDRGPSGELFF.

By frequency in the sample, this clone is medium-sized. This chain links TRBV7-3 with TRBJ2-2, with 7 bases aligning to TRBD2. The length of the CDR3 is 15 residues. The V and J ends lost 5 bases and 4 bases, in that order; junction bases with no gene match: 7. Germline V gene data show CDR1 as SGHTA and CDR2 as FQGTGA. CDR3 nucleotides: TGTGCCAGCAGCCGACTAGCAACGGGCACCGGGGAGCTGTTTTTT. Translation gives CASSRLATGTGELFF.

J is TRBJ2-3 and V is TRBV20-1; 8 nucleotides line up with TRBD1. Looked up from germline, CDR1 is DFQATT and CDR2 is SNEGSKA (reference sequence). The CDR3 has 18 amino acids. The V segment lost 3 bases and the J segment 5 bases; nucleotides outside the gene matches: 19. Here the CDR3 reads CSASQWAPGTGVLDTQYF. The CDR3 nucleotides read TGCAGTGCTAGTCAGTGGGCCCCCGGGACAGGCGTTCTAGATACGCAGTATTTT.

The chain recombines TRBV29-1 with TRBJ2-5; D is uncertain. V lost 6 bases to trimming and J lost 4 bases, with 6 bases between them. Per germline, CDR1 SQVTM and CDR2 ANQGSEA. The CDR3 runs 10 residues. The chain's CDR3 is CSVRTETQYF. As DNA, the CDR3 is TGCAGCGTCCGCACAGAGACCCAGTACTTC.

This clone came up a few times. The chain links TRBV12-3 or TRBV12-4 to TRBJ2-3; D gene ambiguous. The V end was cut by 6 bases, the J end by 2 bases, with 3 bases between. The CDR3 is 11 residues long. CDR3 DNA sequence: TGTGCCAGCAGCCACACAGATACGCAGTATTTT. Its translation: CASSHTDTQYF.

This chain uses TRBV30 with TRBJ2-2; no definite D call. This CDR3 has 16 residues. V gave up 0 bases and J gave up 1 base, with 12 bases separating them. Germline V CDR1 and CDR2: GTSNPN, SVGIG (reference sequence). The CDR3 region is CAWSVRAGRNTGELFF. Written as DNA, the CDR3 is TGTGCCTGGAGTGTCCGTGCAGGACGGAACACCGGGGAGCTGTTTTTT.

V is TRBV7-9 and J is TRBJ1-5; D unresolved. CDR1 is SEHNR and CDR2 is FQNEAQ in the germline V gene (reference sequence). The CDR3 covers 13 residues. V was shortened by 6 bases and J by 6 bases, with 12 bases between the two germline ends. The CDR3 reads CASSSPPGQPQHF. CDR3 sequence (DNA): TGTGCCAGCAGTTCCCCGCCTGGTCAGCCCCAGCATTTT.